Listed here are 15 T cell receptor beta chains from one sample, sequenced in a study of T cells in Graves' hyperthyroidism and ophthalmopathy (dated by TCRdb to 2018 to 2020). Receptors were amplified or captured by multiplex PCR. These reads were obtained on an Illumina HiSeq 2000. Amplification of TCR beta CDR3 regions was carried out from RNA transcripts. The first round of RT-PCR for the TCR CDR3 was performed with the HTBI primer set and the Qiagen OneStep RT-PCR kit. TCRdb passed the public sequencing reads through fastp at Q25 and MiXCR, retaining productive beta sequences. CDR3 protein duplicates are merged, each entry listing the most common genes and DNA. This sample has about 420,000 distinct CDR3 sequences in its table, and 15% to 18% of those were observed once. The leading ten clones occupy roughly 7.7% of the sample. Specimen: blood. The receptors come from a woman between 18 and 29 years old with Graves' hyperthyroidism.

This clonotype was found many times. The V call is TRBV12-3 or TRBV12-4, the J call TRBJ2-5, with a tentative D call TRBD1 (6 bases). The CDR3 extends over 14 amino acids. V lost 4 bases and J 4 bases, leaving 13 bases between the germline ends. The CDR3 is CASSSTGIGETQYF. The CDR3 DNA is TGTGCCAGCAGTTCCACAGGGATAGGAGAGACCCAGTACTTC.

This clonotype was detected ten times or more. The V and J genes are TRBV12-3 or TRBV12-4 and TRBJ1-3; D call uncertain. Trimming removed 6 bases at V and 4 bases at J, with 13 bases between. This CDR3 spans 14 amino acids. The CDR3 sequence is CASSRGSMGNTIYF. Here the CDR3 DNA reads TGTGCCAGCAGCCGCGGCAGCATGGGAAACACCATATATTTT.

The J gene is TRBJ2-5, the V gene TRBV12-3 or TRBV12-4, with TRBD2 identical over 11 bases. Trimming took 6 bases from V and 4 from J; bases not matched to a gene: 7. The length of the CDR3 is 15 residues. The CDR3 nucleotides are TGTGCCAGCAGAAGAGGAGGGACTAGCGGAGAGACCCAGTACTTC. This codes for CASRRGGTSGETQYF.

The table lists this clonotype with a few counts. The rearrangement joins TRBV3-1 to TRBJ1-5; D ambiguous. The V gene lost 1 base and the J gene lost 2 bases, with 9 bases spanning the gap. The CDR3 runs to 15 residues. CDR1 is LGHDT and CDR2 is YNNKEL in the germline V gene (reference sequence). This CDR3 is CASSQGGIGNQPQHF. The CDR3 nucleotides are TGTGCCAGCAGCCAAGGGGGTATAGGCAATCAGCCCCAGCATTTT. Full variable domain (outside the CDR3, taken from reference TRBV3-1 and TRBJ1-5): DTAVSQTPKYLVTQMGNDKSIKCEQNLGHDTMYWYKQDSKKFLKIMFSYNNKELIINETVPNRFSPKSPDKAHLNLHINSLELGDSAVYFCASSQGGIGNQPQHFGDGTRLSIL.

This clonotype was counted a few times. The CDR3 DNA reads as TGTGCCAGCAGCGCCCGGGACAGCCTAAGCTCCTACAATGAGCAGTTCTTC. Its protein is CASSARDSLSSYNEQFF. The rearrangement uses TRBV9 and TRBJ2-1; TRBD1 matches 7 bases. Germline V gives CDR1 SGDLS, CDR2 YYNGEE. The ends lost 3 bases at V and 0 bases at J; junction bases unmatched: 9. CDR3 length equals 17 residues.

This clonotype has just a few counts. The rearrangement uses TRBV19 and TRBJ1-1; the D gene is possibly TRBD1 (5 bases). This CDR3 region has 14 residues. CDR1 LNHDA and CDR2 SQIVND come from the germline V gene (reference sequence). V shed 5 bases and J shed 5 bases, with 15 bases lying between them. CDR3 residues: CASSVPGEGTEAFF. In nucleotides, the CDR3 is TGTGCCAGTAGTGTGCCGGGGGAGGGGACTGAAGCTTTCTTT. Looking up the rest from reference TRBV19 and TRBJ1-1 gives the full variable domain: DGGITQSPKYLFRKEGQNVTLSCEQNLNHDAMYWYRQDPGQGLRLIYYSQIVNDFQKGDIAEGYSVSREKKESFPLTVTSAQKNPTAFYLCASSVPGEGTEAFFGQGTRLTVV.

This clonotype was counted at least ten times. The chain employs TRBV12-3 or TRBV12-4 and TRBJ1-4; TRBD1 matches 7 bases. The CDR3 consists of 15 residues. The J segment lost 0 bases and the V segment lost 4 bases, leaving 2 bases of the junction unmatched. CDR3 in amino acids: CASSSQGATNEKLFF. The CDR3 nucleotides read TGTGCCAGCAGTTCCCAGGGGGCAACTAATGAAAAACTGTTTTTT.

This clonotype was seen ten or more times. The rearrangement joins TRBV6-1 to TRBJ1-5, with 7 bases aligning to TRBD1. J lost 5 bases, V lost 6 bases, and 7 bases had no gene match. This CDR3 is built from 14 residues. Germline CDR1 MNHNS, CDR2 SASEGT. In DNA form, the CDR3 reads TGTGCCAGCAGACCCGACAGGGCTCATCAGCCCCAGCATTTT. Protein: CASRPDRAHQPQHF.

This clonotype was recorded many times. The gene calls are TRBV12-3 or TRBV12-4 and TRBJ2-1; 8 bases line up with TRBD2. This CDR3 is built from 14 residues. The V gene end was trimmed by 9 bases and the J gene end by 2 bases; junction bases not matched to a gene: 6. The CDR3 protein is CASIAGPTYNEQFF. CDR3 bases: TGTGCCAGTATAGCGGGACCTACCTACAATGAGCAGTTCTTC.

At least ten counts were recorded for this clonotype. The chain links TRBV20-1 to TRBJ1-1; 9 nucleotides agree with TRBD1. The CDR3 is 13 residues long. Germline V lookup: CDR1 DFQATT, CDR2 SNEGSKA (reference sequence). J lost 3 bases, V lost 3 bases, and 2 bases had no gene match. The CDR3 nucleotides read TGCAGTGCTAGGACAGGGGGGGACACTGAAGCTTTCTTT. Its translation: CSARTGGDTEAFF.

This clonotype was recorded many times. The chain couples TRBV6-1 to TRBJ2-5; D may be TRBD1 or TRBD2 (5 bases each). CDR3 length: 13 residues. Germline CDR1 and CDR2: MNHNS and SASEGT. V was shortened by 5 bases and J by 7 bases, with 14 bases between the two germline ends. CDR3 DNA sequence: TGTGCCAGCAGTAAGCAGGGAGTTGGGACCCAGTACTTC. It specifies CASSKQGVGTQYF.

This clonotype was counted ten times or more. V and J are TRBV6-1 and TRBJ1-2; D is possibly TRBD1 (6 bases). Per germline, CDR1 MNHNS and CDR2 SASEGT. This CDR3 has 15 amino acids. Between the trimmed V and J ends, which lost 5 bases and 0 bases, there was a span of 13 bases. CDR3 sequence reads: CASSRLDSANYGYTF. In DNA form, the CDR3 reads TGTGCCAGCAGTCGCTTGGACAGCGCTAACTATGGCTACACCTTC.

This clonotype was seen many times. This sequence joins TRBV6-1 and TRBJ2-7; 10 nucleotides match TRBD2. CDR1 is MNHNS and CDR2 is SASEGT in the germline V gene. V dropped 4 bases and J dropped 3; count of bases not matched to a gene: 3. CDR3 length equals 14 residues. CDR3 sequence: CASSALAGVYEQYF. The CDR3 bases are TGTGCCAGCAGTGCCCTAGCGGGAGTCTACGAGCAGTACTTC.

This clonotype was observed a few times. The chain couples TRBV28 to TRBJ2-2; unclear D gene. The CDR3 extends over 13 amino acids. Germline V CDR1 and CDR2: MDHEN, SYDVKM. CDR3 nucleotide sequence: TGTGCGACCCGACTGTACCAGACCGGGGAGCTGTTTTTT. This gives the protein CATRLYQTGELFF. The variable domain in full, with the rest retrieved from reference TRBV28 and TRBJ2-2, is DVKVTQSSRYLVKRTGEKVFLECVQDMDHENMFWYRQDPGLGLRLIYFSYDVKMKEKGDIPEGYSVSREKKERFSLILESASTNQTSMYLCATRLYQTGELFFGEGSRLTVL.

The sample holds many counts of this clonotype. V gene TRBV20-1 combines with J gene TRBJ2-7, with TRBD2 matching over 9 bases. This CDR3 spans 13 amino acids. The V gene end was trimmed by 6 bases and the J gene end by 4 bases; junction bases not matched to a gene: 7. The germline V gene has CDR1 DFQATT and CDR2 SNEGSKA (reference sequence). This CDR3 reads CSATGTSFYEQYF. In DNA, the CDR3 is TGCAGTGCCACCGGGACTAGCTTTTACGAGCAGTACTTC.